Listed below are T cell receptor beta chains from one sample, sequenced in a study of blood T cell repertoires in COVID-19. TCRdb's copy holds only in-frame clones and misses some; the assay was immunoSEQ multiplex PCR. The profile shows 300,000 or so clones, 85% to 90% of them singletons. The sequenced material came from peripheral blood. The receptors were gathered from a woman in her forties with acute or convalescent COVID-19. Both conserved end residues are part of each CDR3. Fields, in order: J gene, V gene, CDR3 protein.

J: TRBJ1-5; V: TRBV2; CDR3: CASSEASGSLSNQPQHF
J: TRBJ2-2; V: TRBV24-1; CDR3: CATSDWTTGEATGELFF
J: TRBJ2-3; V: TRBV11-3; CDR3: CASSPSTDTQYF
J: TRBJ2-4; V: TRBV5-4; CDR3: CASSFETGKNIQYF
J: TRBJ1-6; V: TRBV19; CDR3: CASSPSEWGGNSPLHF
J: TRBJ1-2; V: TRBV3-1/TRBV3-2; CDR3: CASSRGTGVNYGYTF
J: TRBJ2-2; V: TRBV5-1; CDR3: CASSLDGSTGELFF
J: TRBJ1-3; V: TRBV9; CDR3: CASSVEGYSGNTIYF
J: TRBJ1-2; V: TRBV19; CDR3: CASSFSPTGRNRGYTF
J: TRBJ1-4; V: TRBV25-1; CDR3: CASSEWRDQEKLFF
J: TRBJ1-6; V: TRBV6-5; CDR3: CASSFSGHSPLHF
J: TRBJ1-2; V: TRBV6-5; CDR3: CASSPTANYGYTF
J: TRBJ1-4; V: TRBV6-5; CDR3: CASTRRATNEKLFF